This T cell receptor (beta chain) was recovered during a study of T cell responses to AZD1222 COVID-19 vaccine. TCRdb's copy holds only in-frame clones and misses some; the assay was immunoSEQ multiplex PCR. The table lists about 160,000 clones, 91% of them singletons. In regard to this clone: Its specificity is unknown.

Study-wide points: White British ancestry dominated among donors, who included more females, and clonal diversity was possibly underestimated. Reports say nearly half of spike-specific TCRs go after unmutated variant regions. Increased Spike-specific TCR breadth and depth were observed after two AZD1222 doses. Only 5 to 7 individuals given AZD1222 were seropositive at baseline.

The germline V gene encodes CDR1 SGHVS and CDR2 FQNEAQ. V lost 1 base and J lost 1, with 10 bases in between. This CDR3 has 15 amino acids. V is TRBV7-8 and J is TRBJ2-5, with no clear D. This receptor was taken from an adult in good health. The source material was peripheral blood, sampled on day 0 of AZD1222 vaccination. CDR3 sequence: CASSLGVAVQETQYF. The CDR3 DNA follows: TGTGCCAGCAGCTTAGGAGTGGCGGTCCAAGAGACCCAGTACTTC.